Here is one T cell receptor (beta chain) with its context. In the original processing: Reference gene primer amplification in the assay estimated nucleated cell counts. The repertoire was sequenced with immunoSEQ multiplex PCR; TCRdb's copy has only in-frame clones and lacks some. From that table come the V and J calls and clone size; the DNA was used to work out D and trimming. This table has roughly 300,000 clones, approximately 92% appearing once. This sample stems from a study of blood T cell repertoires in COVID-19. Study summary: Sample material is recorded as cDNA or gDNA derived from T cells, B-cell-depleted T cells, or PBMCs.

The CDR3 runs 14 residues. V was pared by 4 bases and J by 2 bases, with 12 bases between. From germline, CDR1 is SGHRS and CDR2 YFSETQ. Sequencing was carried out using peripheral blood. The sequence derives from a woman aged 25 to 45 with COVID-19, enrolled during active disease. The chain employs TRBV5-1 and TRBJ1-2, with D possibly matching TRBD1 (6 bases). This CDR3 reads CASSTGTRNYGYTF. The DNA of the CDR3 is TGCGCCAGCAGCACCGGGACAAGAAACTATGGCTACACCTTC.